The 15 T cell receptor beta chains below come from one sample, sequenced in a study of shared clonotypes between healthy human individuals. Data came from immunoSEQ multiplex PCR; TCRdb stores just in-frame clones and leaves some out. The sample lists approximately 350,000 clones; approximately 79% were seen once. The specimen sequenced was memory CD4+ T cells sorted from blood. The subset: CD45RA-negative fraction. The receptors were sampled from a young man in good health.

The chain uses TRBV18 and TRBJ2-5; D is possibly TRBD1 or TRBD2 (6 bases each). V lost 3 bases and J lost 5, with 16 bases in between. CDR1 is KGHSH, CDR2 LQKENI, per germline. There are 15 residues in the CDR3. CDR3 residues: CASSPSGARSETQYF. The CDR3 DNA follows: TGTGCCAGCTCACCCTCGGGGGCTCGGTCGGAGACCCAGTACTTC.

The CDR3 DNA is TGTGCCAGTAGCAGTATAATGAACACTGAAGCTTTCTTT. It is translated as CASSSIMNTEAFF. The rearrangement joins TRBV19 to TRBJ1-1, with D uncertain. The V end lost 6 bases, the J end lost 0 bases, and 8 bases lay between the germline ends. Per the germline V gene, CDR1 is LNHDA and CDR2 is SQIVND (reference sequence). This CDR3 region has 13 residues.

This clone was seen only a few times. The CDR3 protein is CASSSGQGAGTQYF. The CDR3 region has the DNA TGTGCCAGCAGCTCCGGACAGGGGGCCGGGACCCAGTACTTC. V usage is TRBV2 and J usage is TRBJ2-5, with TRBD1 matching 11 bases. Germline V CDR1 and CDR2: SNHLY, FYNNEI. The CDR3 is made up of 14 amino acids. The V and J ends lost 6 bases and 7 bases, in that order; junction bases with no gene match: 7.

The chain is built from TRBV28 and TRBJ1-1; D is undetermined. The CDR3 contains 13 residues. With 8 bases removed from V and 0 bases from J, the gap between germline ends came to 10 bases. Germline lookup yields CDR1 MDHEN and CDR2 SYDVKM. CDR3 sequence reads: CASDESLNTEAFF. CDR3 bases: TGTGCCAGCGACGAAAGCTTGAACACTGAAGCTTTCTTT.

Ten or more counts support this clone. The chain joins TRBV6-5 to TRBJ2-1, with D tentatively TRBD1 (6 bases). Trimming took off 0 bases at V and 8 bases at J, with 8 bases between the two ends. Germline CDR1 is MNHEY and CDR2 is SVGAGI. The CDR3 totals 13 residues. CDR3: CASSYSQGDEQFF. The DNA for the CDR3 is TGTGCCAGCAGTTACTCACAGGGAGATGAGCAGTTCTTC.

V usage is TRBV4-2 and J usage is TRBJ2-7, with 7 bases that match TRBD1. V trimming: 3 bases; J trimming: 2 bases; junction bases outside the gene matches: 10. The germline CDR1 and CDR2 sequences are LGHNA and YNFKEQ. This CDR3 is built from 16 residues. Here the CDR3 DNA reads TGTGCCAGCAGCCACTTGTCCGGGACAGCGACCTACGAGCAGTACTTC. It codes for CASSHLSGTATYEQYF.

In its sample, this clone was seen a few times. The CDR3 here is CASSEPAAHADTQYF. The CDR3 coding sequence is TGTGCCAGCAGTGAGCCCGCGGCACACGCAGATACGCAGTATTTT. The V and J genes are TRBV6-1 and TRBJ2-3; D is unresolved. The CDR3 runs 15 residues. Trimming stripped 3 bases from V and 4 bases from J, with 14 bases between. Germline V CDR1 and CDR2: MNHNS, SASEGT.

V is TRBV5-6 and J is TRBJ2-5; D might be TRBD1 or TRBD2, each matching 6 bases. CDR3 length: 16 residues. V dropped 1 base and J dropped 4 bases, with 17 bases sitting between them. Germline assignment: CDR1 SGHDT and CDR2 YYEEEE. CDR3 protein: CASSLTGQAGGETQYF. In DNA form, the CDR3 reads TGTGCCAGCAGCTTGACAGGGCAAGCGGGCGGAGAGACCCAGTACTTC.

The rearrangement links TRBV7-8 to TRBJ2-7, with a possible D match to TRBD2 (6 bases). The CDR3 sequence is 17 residues long. V lost 2 bases and J 0 bases, leaving 17 bases between the germline ends. Germline V lookup: CDR1 SGHVS, CDR2 FQNEAQ. CDR3 sequence reads: CASSLFDVAGSSYEQYF. The CDR3 region has the DNA TGTGCCAGCAGCTTATTTGACGTCGCGGGGAGCTCCTACGAGCAGTACTTC.

The V call is TRBV6-1, the J call TRBJ2-5; TRBD1 is a possible D gene (5 bases). The CDR3 spans 13 residues. V was clipped by 4 bases and J by 1 base, with 7 bases between them. Germline loops: CDR1 MNHNS, CDR2 SASEGT. The CDR3 sequence is CASSGQPQETQYF. The CDR3 coding sequence is TGTGCCAGCAGTGGACAGCCCCAAGAGACCCAGTACTTC.

This rearrangement joins TRBV9 to TRBJ1-2; 12 bases fit TRBD1. The length of the CDR3 is 16 residues. Germline V gives CDR1 SGDLS, CDR2 YYNGEE. With V trimmed by 3 bases and J by 4 bases, 7 bases remained unmatched. The CDR3: CASSEEGQGALYGYTF. The CDR3 DNA is TGTGCCAGCAGCGAAGAGGGACAGGGGGCTCTCTATGGCTACACCTTC.

The chain has TRBV30 and TRBJ2-7; D might be TRBD1 (5 bases). The germline V and J ends were trimmed by 1 base and 1 base, with 11 bases remaining between them. Germline V CDR1 and CDR2: GTSNPN, SVGIG (reference sequence). This CDR3 has 14 amino acids. CDR3 loop: CAWSAGKRSYEQYF. Written as DNA, the CDR3 is TGTGCCTGGAGTGCAGGGAAAAGGTCCTACGAGCAGTACTTC.

CDR3 coding DNA: TGTGCCAGCAGTTTCCAGGGGGGAGGAAAACTGTTTTTT. Its translation is CASSFQGGGKLFF. The chain has TRBV28 and TRBJ1-4, with 7 nucleotides matching TRBD1. This CDR3 region has 13 residues. Trimming cost V 3 bases and J 10 bases; bases outside gene matches: 5. In germline, CDR1 is MDHEN, CDR2 SYDVKM.

This chain joins TRBV7-8 and TRBJ2-7, with D possibly TRBD1 on 5 matching bases. V lost 1 base and J 0 bases, leaving 19 bases between the germline ends. Germline values: CDR1 SGHVS, CDR2 FQNEAQ. The CDR3 sequence is 18 residues long. The chain's CDR3 is CASSLGSLGAVGSYEQYF. As DNA, the CDR3 is TGTGCCAGCAGCTTAGGCTCGTTAGGGGCCGTTGGCTCCTACGAGCAGTACTTC.

The V and J genes are TRBV4-1 and TRBJ1-5; 9 nucleotides agree with TRBD1. Germline V gene data show CDR1 as MGHRA and CDR2 as YSYEKL. The CDR3 consists of 15 residues. Unmatched junction bases numbered 5, after V lost 2 bases and J lost 6 bases. This CDR3 is CASSQWTGEGQPQHF. CDR3 nucleotides: TGCGCCAGCAGCCAATGGACAGGGGAGGGTCAGCCCCAGCATTTT.